This TCR beta chain came from a study of shared clonotypes between healthy human individuals. Study-level findings and limits: Among donors, sharing of clonotypes was expected to be affected by sequencing depth. Blood was the sole source, and tissue repertoires probably differ.

Sequencing was at deep level. Using immunoSEQ multiplex PCR, the repertoire was profiled, and TCRdb retains in-frame clones only, with some absent. Of roughly 2 million clones listed, roughly 95% were seen once; the top ten hold more than 0.1%. V was shortened by 8 bases and J by 0 bases, with 11 bases between the two germline ends. Germline-derived CDR1 and CDR2 are MNHNS and SASEGT. The CDR3 has 13 amino acids. Worth noting for this clone: Its antigen is currently unknown.

A CD45RA+ naive subset and a CD45RA-negative memory subset were split from CD4+ cells. Sequencing was done on a sample of naive CD4+ T cells sorted from blood. Noted subset: CD45RA+ positively selected. This TCR was recovered from a young man in good health. The chain recombines TRBV6-1 with TRBJ2-7; D gene unclear. CDR3 bases: TGTGCCAGCGGGCCCATATACTCCTACGAGCAGTACTTC. Protein: CASGPIYSYEQYF.